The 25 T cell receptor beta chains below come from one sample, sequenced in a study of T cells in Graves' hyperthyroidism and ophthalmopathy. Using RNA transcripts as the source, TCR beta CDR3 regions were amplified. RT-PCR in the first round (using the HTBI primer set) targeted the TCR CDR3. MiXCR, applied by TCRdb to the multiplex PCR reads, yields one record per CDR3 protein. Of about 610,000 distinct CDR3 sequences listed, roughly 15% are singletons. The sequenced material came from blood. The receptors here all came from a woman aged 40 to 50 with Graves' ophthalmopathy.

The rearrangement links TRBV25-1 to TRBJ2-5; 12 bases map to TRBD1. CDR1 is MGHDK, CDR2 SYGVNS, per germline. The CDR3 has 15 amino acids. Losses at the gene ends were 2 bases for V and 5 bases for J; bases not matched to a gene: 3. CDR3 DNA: TGTGCCAGCAGTGAAGGGACAGGGGGCAAGGAGACCCAGTACTTC. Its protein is CASSEGTGGKETQYF.

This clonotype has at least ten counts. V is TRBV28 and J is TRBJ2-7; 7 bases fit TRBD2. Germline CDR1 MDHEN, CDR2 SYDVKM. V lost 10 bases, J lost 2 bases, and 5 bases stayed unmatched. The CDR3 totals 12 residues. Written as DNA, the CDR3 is TGTGCCACTGGGGGACTACCCTACGAGCAGTACTTC. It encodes CATGGLPYEQYF. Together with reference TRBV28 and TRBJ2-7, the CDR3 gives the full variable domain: DVKVTQSSRYLVKRTGEKVFLECVQDMDHENMFWYRQDPGLGLRLIYFSYDVKMKEKGDIPEGYSVSREKKERFSLILESASTNQTSMYLCATGGLPYEQYFGPGTRLTVT.

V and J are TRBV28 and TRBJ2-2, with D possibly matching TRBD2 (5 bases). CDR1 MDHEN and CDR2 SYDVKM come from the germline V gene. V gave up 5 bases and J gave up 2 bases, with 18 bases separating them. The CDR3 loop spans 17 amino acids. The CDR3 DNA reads TGTGCCAGCAGTCCTTTGCCGGGGAGATATAACACCGGGGAGCTGTTTTTT. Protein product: CASSPLPGRYNTGELFF.

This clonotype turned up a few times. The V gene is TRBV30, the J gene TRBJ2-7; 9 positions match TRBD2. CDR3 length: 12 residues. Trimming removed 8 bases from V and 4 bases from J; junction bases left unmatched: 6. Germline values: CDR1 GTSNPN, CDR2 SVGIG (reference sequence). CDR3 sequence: CAGSGSGYEQYF. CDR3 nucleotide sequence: TGTGCCGGTAGCGGGAGTGGGTACGAGCAGTACTTC.

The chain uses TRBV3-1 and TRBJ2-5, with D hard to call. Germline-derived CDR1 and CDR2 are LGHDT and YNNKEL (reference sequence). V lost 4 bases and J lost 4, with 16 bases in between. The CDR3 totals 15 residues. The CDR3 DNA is TGTGCCAGCAGCCCAGCCCCCCCCCACCCAGAGACCCAGTACTTC. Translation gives CASSPAPPHPETQYF.

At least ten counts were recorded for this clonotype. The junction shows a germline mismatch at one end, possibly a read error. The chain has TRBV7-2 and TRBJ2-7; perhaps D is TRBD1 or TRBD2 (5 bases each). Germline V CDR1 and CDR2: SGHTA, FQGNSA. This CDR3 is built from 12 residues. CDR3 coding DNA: TGTGCCAGCAGCCACCTTACGGGGACCAGGGAGTTC. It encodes CASSHLTGTREF.

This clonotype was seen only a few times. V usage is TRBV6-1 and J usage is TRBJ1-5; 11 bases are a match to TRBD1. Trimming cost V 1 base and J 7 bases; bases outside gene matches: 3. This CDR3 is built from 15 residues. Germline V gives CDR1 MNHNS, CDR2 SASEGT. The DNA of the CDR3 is TGTGCCAGCAGTGAAGTCGGGACAGGGGGGCAGCCCCAGCATTTT. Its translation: CASSEVGTGGQPQHF.

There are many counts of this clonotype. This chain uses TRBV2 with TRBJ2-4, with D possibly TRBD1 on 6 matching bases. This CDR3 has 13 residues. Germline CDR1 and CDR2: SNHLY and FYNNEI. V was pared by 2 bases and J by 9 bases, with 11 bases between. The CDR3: CASSELTGGIQYF. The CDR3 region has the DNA TGTGCCAGCAGTGAACTGACAGGCGGCATTCAGTACTTC. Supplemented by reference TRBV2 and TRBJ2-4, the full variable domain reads EPEVTQTPSHQVTQMGQEVILRCVPISNHLYFYWYRQILGQKVEFLVSFYNNEISEKSEIFDDQFSVERPDGSNFTLKIRSTKLEDSAMYFCASSELTGGIQYFGAGTRLSVL.

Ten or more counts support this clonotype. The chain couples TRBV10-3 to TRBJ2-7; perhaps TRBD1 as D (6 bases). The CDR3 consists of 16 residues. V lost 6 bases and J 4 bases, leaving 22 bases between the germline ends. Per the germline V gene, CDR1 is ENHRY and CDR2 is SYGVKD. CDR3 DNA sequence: TGTGCCATCAGCAGCTTCGTCAGGACAGACGGTTACGAGCAGTACTTC. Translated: CAISSFVRTDGYEQYF.

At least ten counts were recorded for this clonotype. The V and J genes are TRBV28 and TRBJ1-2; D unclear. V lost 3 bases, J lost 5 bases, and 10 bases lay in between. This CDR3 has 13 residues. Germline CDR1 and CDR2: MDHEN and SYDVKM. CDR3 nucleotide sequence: TGTGCCAGCAGTTTTCGGACGGCGTATGGCTACACCTTC. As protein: CASSFRTAYGYTF.

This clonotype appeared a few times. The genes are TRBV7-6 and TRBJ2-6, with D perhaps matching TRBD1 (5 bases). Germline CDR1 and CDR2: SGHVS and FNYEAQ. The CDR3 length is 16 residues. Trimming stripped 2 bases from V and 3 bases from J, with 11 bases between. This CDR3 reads CASSLTQGFGANVLTF. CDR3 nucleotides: TGTGCCAGCAGCTTAACGCAGGGCTTTGGGGCCAACGTCCTGACTTTC.

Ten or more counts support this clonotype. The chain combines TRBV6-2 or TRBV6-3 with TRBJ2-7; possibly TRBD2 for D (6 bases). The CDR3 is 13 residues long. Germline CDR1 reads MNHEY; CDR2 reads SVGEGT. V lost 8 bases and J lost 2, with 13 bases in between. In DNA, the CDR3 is TGTGCCAGCGAGGGACTCTACCCCTACGAGCAGTACTTC. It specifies CASEGLYPYEQYF.

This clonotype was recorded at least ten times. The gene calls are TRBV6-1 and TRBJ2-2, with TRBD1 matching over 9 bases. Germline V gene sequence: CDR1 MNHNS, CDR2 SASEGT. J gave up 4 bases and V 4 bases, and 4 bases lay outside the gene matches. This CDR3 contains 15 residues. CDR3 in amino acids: CASSGGTGTTGELFF. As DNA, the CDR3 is TGTGCCAGCAGTGGCGGGACAGGGACCACCGGGGAGCTGTTTTTT.

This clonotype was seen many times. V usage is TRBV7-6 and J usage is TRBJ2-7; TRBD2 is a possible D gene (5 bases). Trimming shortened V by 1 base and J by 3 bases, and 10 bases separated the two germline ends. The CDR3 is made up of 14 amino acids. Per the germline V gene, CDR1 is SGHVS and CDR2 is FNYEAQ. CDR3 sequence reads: CASSLGGSRYEQYF. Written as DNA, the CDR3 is TGTGCCAGCAGCTTAGGCGGGTCACGCTACGAGCAGTACTTC.

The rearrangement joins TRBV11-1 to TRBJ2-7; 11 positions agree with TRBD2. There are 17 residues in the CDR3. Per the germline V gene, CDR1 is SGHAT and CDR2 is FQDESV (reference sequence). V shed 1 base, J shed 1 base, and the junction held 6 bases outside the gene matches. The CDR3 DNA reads TGTGCCAGCAGCTTAGAAACGACTAGCGGGAAATCCTACGAGCAGTACTTC. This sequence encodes CASSLETTSGKSYEQYF. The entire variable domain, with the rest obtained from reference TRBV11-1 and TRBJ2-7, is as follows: EAEVAQSPRYKITEKSQAVAFWCDPISGHATLYWYRQILGQGPELLVQFQDESVVDDSQLPKDRFSAERLKGVDSTLKIQPAELGDSAMYLCASSLETTSGKSYEQYFGPGTRLTVT.

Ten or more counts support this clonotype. The CDR3 here is CASRLQRDTEAFF. CDR3 sequence (DNA): TGTGCCAGCAGACTCCAACGGGACACTGAAGCTTTCTTT. The rearrangement links TRBV7-3 to TRBJ1-1, with D unresolved. V was pared by 6 bases and J by 3 bases, with 11 bases between. The CDR3 covers 13 residues. CDR1 and CDR2 (germline): SGHTA, FQGTGA.

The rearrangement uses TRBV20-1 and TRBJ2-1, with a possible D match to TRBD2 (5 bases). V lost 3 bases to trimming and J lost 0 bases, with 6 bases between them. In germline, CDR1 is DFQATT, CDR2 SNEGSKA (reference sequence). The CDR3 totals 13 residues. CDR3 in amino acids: CSASRDSYNEQFF. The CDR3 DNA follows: TGCAGTGCTAGCCGGGACTCCTACAATGAGCAGTTCTTC.

CDR3 sequence (DNA): TGTGCCAGCAGTTATAGCAGGACGGCATCCGCTCAGCCCCAGCATTTT. Protein product: CASSYSRTASAQPQHF. The chain combines TRBV6-2 or TRBV6-3 with TRBJ1-5, with D uncertain. The germline gives CDR1 MNHEY, CDR2 SVGEGT. The CDR3 spans 16 residues. Trimming took off 3 bases at V and 6 bases at J, with 18 bases between the two ends.

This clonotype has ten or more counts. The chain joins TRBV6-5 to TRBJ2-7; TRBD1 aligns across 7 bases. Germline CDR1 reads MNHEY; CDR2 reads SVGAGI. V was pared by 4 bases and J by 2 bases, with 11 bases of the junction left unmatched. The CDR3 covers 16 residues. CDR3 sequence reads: CASSSSTGILAYEQYF. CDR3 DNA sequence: TGTGCCAGCAGTTCATCGACAGGGATTCTCGCCTACGAGCAGTACTTC.

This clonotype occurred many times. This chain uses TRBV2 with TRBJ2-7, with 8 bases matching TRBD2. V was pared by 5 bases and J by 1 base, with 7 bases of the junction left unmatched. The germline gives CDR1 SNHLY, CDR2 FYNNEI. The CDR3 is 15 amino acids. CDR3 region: CASSTTSATSYEQYF. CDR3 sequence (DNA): TGTGCCAGCAGTACGACTAGCGCGACGTCCTACGAGCAGTACTTC. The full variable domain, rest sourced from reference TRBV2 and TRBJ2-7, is EPEVTQTPSHQVTQMGQEVILRCVPISNHLYFYWYRQILGQKVEFLVSFYNNEISEKSEIFDDQFSVERPDGSNFTLKIRSTKLEDSAMYFCASSTTSATSYEQYFGPGTRLTVT.

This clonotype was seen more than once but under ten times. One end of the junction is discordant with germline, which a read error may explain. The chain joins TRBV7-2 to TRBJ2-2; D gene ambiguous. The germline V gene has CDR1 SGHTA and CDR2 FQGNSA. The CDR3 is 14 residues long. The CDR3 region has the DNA TGCGCCAGCAGCTTAGATGTGCACACCGGGGAGCTGTTTTTT. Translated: CASSLDVHTGELFF.

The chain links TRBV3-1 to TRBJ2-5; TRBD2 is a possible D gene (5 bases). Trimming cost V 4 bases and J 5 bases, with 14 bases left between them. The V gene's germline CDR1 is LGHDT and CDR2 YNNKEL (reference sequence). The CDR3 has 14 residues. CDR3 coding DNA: TGTGCCAGCAGCCCCTTGTTCACGGGGGAGACCCAGTACTTC. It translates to CASSPLFTGETQYF.

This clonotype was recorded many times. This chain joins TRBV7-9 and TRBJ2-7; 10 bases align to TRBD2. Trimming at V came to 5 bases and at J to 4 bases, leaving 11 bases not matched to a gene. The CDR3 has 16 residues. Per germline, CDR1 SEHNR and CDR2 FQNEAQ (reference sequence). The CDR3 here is CASSPMPGTSAYEQYF. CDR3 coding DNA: TGTGCCAGCAGCCCTATGCCCGGGACTAGCGCATACGAGCAGTACTTC.

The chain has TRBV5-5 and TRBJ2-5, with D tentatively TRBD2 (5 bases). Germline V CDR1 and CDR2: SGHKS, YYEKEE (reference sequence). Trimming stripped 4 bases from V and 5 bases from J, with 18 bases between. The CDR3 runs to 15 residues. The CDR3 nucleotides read TGTGCCAGCAGCCTGGGAGTTGTACGGACGGAGACCCAGTACTTC. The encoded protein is CASSLGVVRTETQYF.

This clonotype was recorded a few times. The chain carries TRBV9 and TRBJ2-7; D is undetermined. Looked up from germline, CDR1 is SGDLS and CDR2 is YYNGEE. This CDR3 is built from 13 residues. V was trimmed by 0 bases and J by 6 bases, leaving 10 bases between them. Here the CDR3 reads CASSVGPISEQYF. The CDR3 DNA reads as TGTGCCAGCAGCGTAGGTCCTATTTCCGAGCAGTACTTC.